The 27 T cell receptor beta chains below were found in one sample sequenced in a study of memory CD4+ T cells and cytomegalovirus serostatus. The protocol was immunoSEQ multiplex PCR, while the TCRdb copy is restricted to in-frame clones and leaves out a portion. The table includes 45,000 to 65,000 clones, 82% detected once. The sort gate was single viable CD3+CD4+CD8-CD45RO+ cells for memory CD4+ T cells. Sequencing was done on a sample of memory CD4+ T cells from blood. Receptors were obtained from an adult in good health and CMV-seronegative.

V is TRBV5-6 and J is TRBJ1-2; 7 bases line up with TRBD1. The CDR3 runs to 14 residues. Germline CDR1 is SGHDT and CDR2 is YYEEEE. V lost 5 bases to trimming and J lost 3 bases; unmatched junction nucleotides: 7. CDR3 region: CASSYPGTDYGYTF. The CDR3 region has the DNA TGTGCCAGCAGTTACCCCGGGACAGACTATGGCTACACCTTC.

The V call is TRBV19, the J call TRBJ1-2; D call uncertain. The V and J ends lost 7 bases and 1 base respectively, with 13 bases between them. The V gene's germline CDR1 is LNHDA and CDR2 SQIVND (reference sequence). The CDR3 sequence is 14 residues long. DNA of the CDR3: TGTGCCAGTAAGGACGGAGGATTTAACTATGGCTACACCTTC. Residues: CASKDGGFNYGYTF.

This clone was counted between two and nine times. Written as DNA, the CDR3 is TGTGCCAGCAGTTCCCCGGGGTTGGGGCGGGAGCTGTTTTTT. It yields the protein CASSSPGLGRELFF. This sequence joins TRBV27 and TRBJ2-2; D assignment may be TRBD1 or TRBD2 (5 bases each). Germline V CDR1 and CDR2: MNHEY, SMNVEV (reference sequence). V was clipped by 4 bases and J by 9 bases, with 15 bases between them. The length of the CDR3 is 14 residues.

The chain recombines TRBV2 with TRBJ1-2; 8 positions agree with TRBD1. Germline CDR1 reads SNHLY; CDR2 reads FYNNEI. This CDR3 contains 16 residues. Unmatched junction bases numbered 15, after V lost 4 bases and J lost 8 bases. CDR3 sequence: CASSGRGQGRRAGYTF. In DNA form, the CDR3 reads TGTGCCAGCAGTGGCAGAGGACAGGGTCGACGCGCCGGCTACACCTTC.

This chain links TRBV7-9 with TRBJ2-7; D gene unclear. The V gene lost 1 base and the J gene lost 3 bases, with 7 bases spanning the gap. The CDR3 length is 13 residues. Germline CDR1 is SEHNR and CDR2 is FQNEAQ (reference sequence). The CDR3, as DNA: TGTGCCAGCAGCTTAGAACTGCTCTACGAGCAGTACTTC. This translates into CASSLELLYEQYF.

The rearrangement uses TRBV23-1 and TRBJ1-5; D gene unclear. TRBV23-1 counts as an open reading frame of uncertain function. Trimming removed 7 bases at V and 3 bases at J, with 16 bases between. The CDR3 length is 15 residues. CDR3 sequence (DNA): TGCGCCAGCATCCAGGAGGCCAGTTTCAATCAGCCCCAGCATTTT. This gives the protein CASIQEASFNQPQHF.

This chain uses TRBV4-1 with TRBJ1-2; the match to TRBD1 covers 10 bases. This CDR3 spans 15 amino acids. Per germline, CDR1 MGHRA and CDR2 YSYEKL. J lost 3 bases, V lost 3 bases, and 4 bases had no gene match. CDR3 nucleotides: TGCGCCAGCAGCCATCGGGACAGGGGCGACTATGGCTACACCTTC. Translated, it gives CASSHRDRGDYGYTF.

The rearrangement links TRBV6-6 to TRBJ1-1, with 9 bases that match TRBD1. The CDR3 consists of 15 residues. Looked up from germline, CDR1 is MNHNY and CDR2 is SVGAGI (reference sequence). The junction had 6 bases not matched to a gene; V was cut back by 6 bases and J by 1 base. Written as DNA, the CDR3 is TGTGCCAGCAGCCCACAGGGGGCGGGGAACACTGAAGCTTTCTTT. Residues: CASSPQGAGNTEAFF.

This chain joins TRBV19 and TRBJ2-5; D gene unclear. The germline V gene has CDR1 LNHDA and CDR2 SQIVND (reference sequence). V lost 4 bases to trimming and J lost 5 bases, with 20 bases between them. The CDR3 has 16 residues. The CDR3 coding sequence is TGTGCCAGTAGTAGCGGTTGGGGATCCCAATCGGAGACCCAGTACTTC. Amino acids: CASSSGWGSQSETQYF.

The rearrangement uses TRBV7-9 and TRBJ1-4; the D is unclear. V lost 1 base, J lost 7 bases, and 7 bases lay in between. CDR1 and CDR2 (germline): SEHNR, FQNEAQ (reference sequence). The CDR3 runs 13 residues. The DNA of the CDR3 is TGTGCCAGCAGCTTAGGTGCGGTTGAAAAACTGTTTTTT. It encodes CASSLGAVEKLFF.

The genes are TRBV6-5 and TRBJ1-1; D ambiguous. The V end was cut by 2 bases, the J end by 1 base, with 5 bases between. Germline V gene data show CDR1 as MNHEY and CDR2 as SVGAGI. The CDR3 contains 13 residues. This CDR3 is CASSYQRNTEAFF. The CDR3 DNA sequence: TGTGCCAGCAGTTACCAAAGGAACACTGAAGCTTTCTTT.

V and J are TRBV5-1 and TRBJ1-2; 7 positions agree with TRBD1. CDR1 and CDR2 from the germline V gene are SGHRS and YFSETQ. This CDR3 spans 14 amino acids. V dropped 5 bases and J dropped 6; count of bases not matched to a gene: 10. The DNA for the CDR3 is TGCGCCAGCAGTTCACTGACAGGGAGGAATGGCTACACCTTC. This sequence encodes CASSSLTGRNGYTF.

This CDR3 reads CASSFTQGNSNQPQHF. CDR3 coding DNA: TGTGCCAGCAGCTTCACACAGGGAAATAGCAATCAGCCCCAGCATTTT. The chain employs TRBV5-5 and TRBJ1-5; TRBD1 might be the D (6 bases). V gave up 2 bases and J gave up 0 bases, with 12 bases separating them. Per germline, CDR1 SGHKS and CDR2 YYEKEE (reference sequence). The CDR3 totals 16 residues.

This chain joins TRBV12-1 and TRBJ1-6; the D call TRBD1 from the table was never checked on the DNA. TRBV12-1 is designated a pseudogene. The CDR3 covers 16 residues. The CDR3 loop reads CASSSPIGTNASPLHF. DNA for the CDR3: TGTGCCAGCAGCTCGCCTATCGGGACAAACGCTTCACCCCTCCACTTT.

CDR3 sequence: CASSLAWTGAHSYEQYF. DNA for the CDR3: TGTGCCAGCAGCTTAGCTTGGACGGGGGCCCACTCCTACGAGCAGTACTTC. V gene TRBV7-8 combines with J gene TRBJ2-7; D could derive from TRBD1 or TRBD2 (6 bases each). Germline loops: CDR1 SGHVS, CDR2 FQNEAQ. The CDR3 has 17 residues. Trimming shortened V by 0 bases and J by 0 bases, and 15 bases separated the two germline ends.

The chain carries TRBV5-6 and TRBJ1-6; D is ambiguous. V lost 0 bases and J lost 9, with 7 bases in between. CDR3 length equals 13 residues. The germline gives CDR1 SGHDT, CDR2 YYEEEE. CDR3 DNA: TGTGCCAGCAGCTTGGTTCGGGTTTCACCCCTCCACTTT. Protein: CASSLVRVSPLHF.

The J gene is TRBJ1-1, the V gene TRBV5-1; D perhaps matches TRBD1 (5 bases). The germline V and J ends were trimmed by 4 bases and 0 bases, with 16 bases remaining between them. The CDR3 is made up of 16 amino acids. Per the germline V gene, CDR1 is SGHRS and CDR2 is YFSETQ. The CDR3 protein is CASSPDPGRMNTEAFF. The CDR3 nucleotides are TGCGCCAGCAGCCCCGATCCGGGACGGATGAACACTGAAGCTTTCTTT. The whole variable domain, remainder taken from reference TRBV5-1 and TRBJ1-1, is KAGVTQTPRYLIKTRGQQVTLSCSPISGHRSVSWYQQTPGQGLQFLFEYFSETQRNKGNFPGRFSGRQFSNSRSEMNVSTLELGDSALYLCASSPDPGRMNTEAFFGQGTRLTVV.

The V call is TRBV2, the J call TRBJ2-3; 15 nucleotides agree with TRBD2. With 4 bases clipped from V and 7 bases from J, the junction kept 12 bases outside the gene matches. The CDR3 runs 18 residues. CDR1 is SNHLY and CDR2 is FYNNEI in the germline V gene. The CDR3 is CASSATGTSGGIRNTQYF. As DNA, the CDR3 is TGTGCCAGCAGTGCTACCGGGACTAGCGGGGGGATTCGGAATACGCAGTATTTT.

The chain combines TRBV15 with TRBJ1-6; possible D gene TRBD1, 6 bases. The length of the CDR3 is 16 residues. In germline, CDR1 is LNHNV, CDR2 YYDKDF (reference sequence). The V gene lost 3 bases and the J gene lost 8 bases, with 17 bases spanning the gap. This chain's CDR3 is CATSSDLRDKYSPLHF. The CDR3 coding sequence is TGTGCCACCAGCAGTGATCTACGGGACAAATATTCACCCCTCCACTTT.

The chain recombines TRBV7-2 with TRBJ2-5; D gene unclear. The CDR3 runs 13 residues. Germline assignment: CDR1 SGHTA and CDR2 FQGNSA. The V and J ends lost 1 base and 5 bases respectively, with 8 bases between them. DNA for the CDR3: TGTGCCAGCAGCTTAGGCCAGCTGGAGACCCAGTACTTC. It is translated as CASSLGQLETQYF. Full variable domain (remainder filled in from reference TRBV7-2 and TRBJ2-5): GAGVSQSPSNKVTEKGKDVELRCDPISGHTALYWYRQSLGQGLEFLIYFQGNSAPDKSGLPSDRFSAERTGGSVSTLTIQRTQQEDSAVYLCASSLGQLETQYFGPGTRLLVL.

The table lists this clone with a few counts. The rearrangement joins TRBV12-5 to TRBJ1-5; a weak D match, TRBD1 (5 bases). V was shortened by 6 bases and J by 9 bases, with 9 bases between the two germline ends. This CDR3 has 11 amino acids. Per the germline V gene, CDR1 is LGHNT and CDR2 is FRNRAP. The CDR3 DNA is TGTGCTAGTGGGGGGGTAGCGCCCCAGCATTTT. It specifies CASGGVAPQHF.

The rearrangement uses TRBV2 and TRBJ1-4, with D possibly being TRBD1 (6 bases). Germline CDR1 reads SNHLY; CDR2 reads FYNNEI. The CDR3 totals 15 residues. V was clipped by 6 bases and J by 5 bases, with 16 bases between them. In DNA form, the CDR3 reads TGTGCCAGCAGGCGCCAGGGGTTGGGAAATGAAAAACTGTTTTTT. It specifies CASRRQGLGNEKLFF.

The chain combines TRBV7-6 with TRBJ1-2, with no clear D. The CDR3 length is 13 residues. The germline CDR1 and CDR2 sequences are SGHVS and FNYEAQ. Trimming left V 6 bases short and J 4 bases short, with 12 bases between. CDR3 region: CASSPDGPYGYTF. In nucleotides, the CDR3 is TGTGCCAGCAGTCCCGACGGTCCCTATGGCTACACCTTC.

A remark on this clone: The junction and the germline gene differ at one end; a read error may be behind it. This chain's CDR3 is CASSTGQGDSGTLF. The CDR3 DNA is TGCGCCAGCAGCACGGGACAGGGGGACAGCGGAACACTCTTC. The chain recombines TRBV5-1 with TRBJ1-2; 11 positions match TRBD1. Germline CDR1 is SGHRS and CDR2 is YFSETQ. The CDR3 has 14 residues.

This clone was observed once. This sequence joins TRBV11-2 and TRBJ2-6; D gene unclear. This CDR3 has 15 residues. Trimming pared 3 bases from V and 3 bases from J, leaving 9 bases between. Germline values: CDR1 SGHAT, CDR2 FQNNGV. The CDR3 DNA is TGTGCCAGCAGCTTTTTCGGCAGTGGGGCCAACGTCCTGACTTTC. Translated, it gives CASSFFGSGANVLTF. Looking up the rest from reference TRBV11-2 and TRBJ2-6 gives the full variable domain: EAGVAQSPRYKIIEKRQSVAFWCNPISGHATLYWYQQILGQGPKLLIQFQNNGVVDDSQLPKDRFSAERLKGVDSTLKIQPAKLEDSAVYLCASSFFGSGANVLTFGAGSRLTVL.

The chain is built from TRBV7-2 and TRBJ2-2, with 7 bases fitting TRBD2. Germline V gene data show CDR1 as SGHTA and CDR2 as FQGNSA. V lost 3 bases, J lost 1 base, and 2 bases stayed unmatched. This CDR3 comprises 15 residues. CDR3: CASSLSGKNTGELFF. CDR3 in DNA: TGTGCCAGCAGCTTGAGCGGGAAGAACACCGGGGAGCTGTTTTTT. Based on the CDR3 plus reference TRBV7-2 and TRBJ2-2, the full variable domain is GAGVSQSPSNKVTEKGKDVELRCDPISGHTALYWYRQSLGQGLEFLIYFQGNSAPDKSGLPSDRFSAERTGGSVSTLTIQRTQQEDSAVYLCASSLSGKNTGELFFGEGSRLTVL.

This rearrangement joins TRBV18 to TRBJ1-1; D is possibly TRBD1 (5 bases). CDR1 is KGHSH and CDR2 is LQKENI in the germline V gene. The CDR3 is 15 residues long. With 0 bases removed from V and 1 base from J, the gap between germline ends came to 9 bases. CDR3: CASSPPITGNTEAFF. For the CDR3, the DNA is TGTGCCAGCTCACCACCGATTACAGGGAACACTGAAGCTTTCTTT.